The 26 T cell receptor beta chains given below trace back to one sample, sequenced in a study of cytomegalovirus exposure and HLA in healthy donors. This table comes from immunoSEQ multiplex PCR, and its TCRdb copy is limited to in-frame clones, with some not included. The top ten clones hold over 3% of a sample with 90,000 to 110,000 clones, approximately 90% of them seen once. Sequencing input: PBMCs. The receptors stem from a woman aged 18-35 years in good health and CMV-seropositive.

This chain's CDR3 is CATSILAGVQDTQYF. As DNA, the CDR3 is TGTGCCACCAGCATTCTAGCGGGAGTCCAAGATACGCAGTATTTT. The V gene is TRBV15, the J gene TRBJ2-3; 10 bases fit TRBD2. J was trimmed by 5 bases and V by 4 bases; bases with no gene match: 6. CDR1 and CDR2 from the germline V gene are LNHNV and YYDKDF (reference sequence). The CDR3 totals 15 residues.

The chain carries TRBV11-3 and TRBJ2-7, with D possibly matching TRBD1 (5 bases). V lost 5 bases, J lost 2 bases, and 16 bases lay in between. The CDR3 length is 15 residues. CDR1 is SGHNT, CDR2 YENEEA, per germline. This chain's CDR3 is CASSRRPTETYEQYF. The CDR3 nucleotides are TGTGCCAGCAGCCGCCGCCCGACAGAGACCTACGAGCAGTACTTC. The variable domain in full, with the rest retrieved from reference TRBV11-3 and TRBJ2-7, is EAGVVQSPRYKIIEKKQPVAFWCNPISGHNTLYWYLQNLGQGPELLIRYENEEAVDDSQLPKDRFSAERLKGVDSTLKIQPAELGDSAVYLCASSRRPTETYEQYFGPGTRLTVT.

This sequence joins TRBV27 and TRBJ2-1, with 10 positions matching TRBD2. The junction had 3 bases not matched to a gene; V was cut back by 3 bases and J by 4 bases. CDR1 is MNHEY and CDR2 is SMNVEV in the germline V gene (reference sequence). The CDR3 loop spans 15 amino acids. In DNA form, the CDR3 reads TGTGCCAGCAGTTTTATAGCGGGGGGATACAATGAGCAGTTCTTC. This codes for CASSFIAGGYNEQFF.

The chain recombines TRBV6-4 with TRBJ2-2; D uncertain. The germline V gene encodes CDR1 MRHNA and CDR2 SNTAGT. Trimming stripped 5 bases from V and 1 base from J, with 8 bases between. The CDR3 loop spans 14 amino acids. The CDR3 DNA is TGTGCCAGCAGTTTTCTCGTGAACACCGGGGAGCTGTTTTTT. It codes for CASSFLVNTGELFF.

The CDR3 region is CASSPPSNTGGNEQFF. The CDR3 coding sequence is TGTGCCAGCTCACCACCTAGTAATACAGGGGGCAATGAGCAGTTCTTC. This chain connects TRBV18 to TRBJ2-1; TRBD1 aligns across 8 bases. Germline loops: CDR1 KGHSH, CDR2 LQKENI. The CDR3 length is 16 residues. The ends lost 0 bases at V and 6 bases at J; junction bases unmatched: 7. The whole variable domain, filled in from reference TRBV18 and TRBJ2-1, reads NAGVMQNPRHLVRRRGQEARLRCSPMKGHSHVYWYRQLPEEGLKFMVYLQKENIIDESGMPKERFSAEFPKEGPSILRIQQVVRGDSAAYFCASSPPSNTGGNEQFFGPGTRLTVL.

The chain links TRBV5-6 to TRBJ2-7; D gene unclear. Trimming shortened V by 2 bases and J by 3 bases, and 3 bases separated the two germline ends. Germline V lookup: CDR1 SGHDT, CDR2 YYEEEE. The CDR3 is 11 residues long. The CDR3 nucleotides read TGTGCCAGCAGCTTCGTCTACGAGCAGTACTTC. Amino acid sequence: CASSFVYEQYF.

The rearrangement joins TRBV28 to TRBJ2-6; unclear D gene. V lost 3 bases to trimming and J lost 1 base, with 13 bases between them. CDR1 is MDHEN and CDR2 is SYDVKM in the germline V gene. There are 17 residues in the CDR3. Written as DNA, the CDR3 is TGTGCCAGCAGTTTCCCGGCCGGCGGATCTGGGGCCAACGTCCTGACTTTC. Translating it yields CASSFPAGGSGANVLTF.

This clone has just a few counts. The gene calls are TRBV18 and TRBJ1-2, with D perhaps matching TRBD1 (5 bases). Per the germline V gene, CDR1 is KGHSH and CDR2 is LQKENI. The CDR3 spans 13 residues. Trimming shortened V by 3 bases and J by 5 bases, and 10 bases separated the two germline ends. The chain's CDR3 is CASSPEGLYGYTF. The DNA of the CDR3 is TGTGCCAGCTCACCGGAGGGGCTGTATGGCTACACCTTC.

Here the CDR3 DNA reads TGCGCCAGCAGCGTGACCGGGACAGGACACAATGAGCAGTTCTTC. Encoded protein: CASSVTGTGHNEQFF. The rearrangement uses TRBV5-1 and TRBJ2-1, with 8 bases lining up with TRBD1. Per the germline V gene, CDR1 is SGHRS and CDR2 is YFSETQ. V lost 4 bases, J lost 5 bases, and 8 bases stayed unmatched. This CDR3 region has 15 residues.

This clone was seen a few times. The V call is TRBV5-4, the J call TRBJ1-1, with D perhaps matching TRBD1 (5 bases). Germline assignment: CDR1 SGHNT and CDR2 YYREEE (reference sequence). The CDR3 contains 12 residues. Trimming took 7 bases from V and 6 from J, leaving 13 bases between them. CDR3 sequence reads: CASSKPGAEAFF. The CDR3 DNA reads TGTGCCAGCTCGAAACCGGGGGCTGAAGCTTTCTTT.

This sequence joins TRBV14 and TRBJ2-5; tentative D call: TRBD1 (5 bases). Germline CDR1 reads SGHDN; CDR2 reads FVKESK. This CDR3 spans 15 amino acids. V was clipped by 8 bases and J by 4 bases, with 20 bases between them. This CDR3 is CASGLRQGIGETQYF. CDR3 in DNA: TGTGCCAGCGGCCTGAGGCAGGGAATAGGAGAGACCCAGTACTTC.

The chain employs TRBV5-1 and TRBJ1-1; 9 bases match TRBD1. The CDR3 spans 16 residues. J was trimmed by 5 bases and V by 0 bases; bases with no gene match: 8. CDR1 and CDR2 from the germline V gene are SGHRS and YFSETQ. The CDR3: CASSLVGQGIQTEAFF. The CDR3 DNA is TGCGCCAGCAGCTTGGTGGGACAGGGAATCCAAACTGAAGCTTTCTTT. The full variable domain, its missing parts supplied by reference TRBV5-1 and TRBJ1-1, is KAGVTQTPRYLIKTRGQQVTLSCSPISGHRSVSWYQQTPGQGLQFLFEYFSETQRNKGNFPGRFSGRQFSNSRSEMNVSTLELGDSALYLCASSLVGQGIQTEAFFGQGTRLTVV.

The chain carries TRBV20-1 and TRBJ2-7; D unresolved. Germline loops: CDR1 DFQATT, CDR2 SNEGSKA (reference sequence). This CDR3 is built from 10 residues. Trimming shortened V by 4 bases and J by 3 bases, and 4 bases separated the two germline ends. The CDR3 region has the DNA TGCAGTGCTACCAACTACGAGCAGTACTTC. Its protein product is CSATNYEQYF.

The chain has TRBV18 and TRBJ2-1, with 9 positions matching TRBD2. CDR1 and CDR2 from the germline V gene are KGHSH and LQKENI. Trimming removed 0 bases from V and 2 bases from J; junction bases left unmatched: 11. The CDR3 covers 19 residues. The CDR3 bases are TGTGCCAGCTCACCACCCATGGGGAGTAGCGGGAGAACCTACAATGAGCAGTTCTTC. This translates into CASSPPMGSSGRTYNEQFF.

This chain joins TRBV5-5 and TRBJ2-2; D is uncertain. V was pared by 5 bases and J by 2 bases, with 13 bases between. CDR1 and CDR2 (germline): SGHKS, YYEKEE (reference sequence). The CDR3 totals 15 residues. This chain's CDR3 is CASRLDIINTGELFF. CDR3 nucleotides: TGTGCCAGCAGGTTAGATATCATCAACACCGGGGAGCTGTTTTTT.

The chain is built from TRBV6-1 and TRBJ1-4; perhaps TRBD1 as D (6 bases). This CDR3 comprises 14 residues. CDR1 is MNHNS and CDR2 is SASEGT in the germline V gene. Trimming removed 3 bases at V and 8 bases at J, with 13 bases between. The CDR3 region is CASSEGAGREKLFF. CDR3 nucleotide sequence: TGTGCCAGCAGTGAGGGGGCAGGACGGGAAAAACTGTTTTTT.

This chain uses TRBV6-5 with TRBJ2-2; 8 bases align to TRBD1. Germline CDR1 and CDR2: MNHEY and SVGAGI. CDR3 length: 15 residues. V lost 10 bases and J lost 1; bases outside the gene matches: 8. This chain's CDR3 is CATRLTGVNTGELFF. The DNA for the CDR3 is TGTGCCACCAGGTTGACAGGGGTGAACACCGGGGAGCTGTTTTTT.

The chain joins TRBV10-3 to TRBJ1-3; D might be TRBD1 (6 bases). The CDR3 runs to 15 residues. The V and J ends lost 5 bases and 1 base respectively, with 12 bases between them. Germline V gene sequence: CDR1 ENHRY, CDR2 SYGVKD. CDR3 residues: CAISNPGQSGNTIYF. DNA for the CDR3: TGTGCCATCAGTAACCCGGGACAATCTGGAAACACCATATATTTT.

The gene calls are TRBV4-1 and TRBJ2-7; TRBD2 aligns across 8 bases. The CDR3 totals 17 residues. The germline V gene has CDR1 MGHRA and CDR2 YSYEKL. Trimming removed 1 base from V and 0 bases from J; junction bases left unmatched: 8. The CDR3 nucleotides read TGCGCCAGCAGCCAAGGAAGGAGCGGGGGTTCCTCCTACGAGCAGTACTTC. Protein sequence: CASSQGRSGGSSYEQYF.

The chain uses TRBV7-8 and TRBJ2-3; 8 bases fit TRBD1. The V gene's germline CDR1 is SGHVS and CDR2 FQNEAQ. J was trimmed by 6 bases and V by 7 bases; bases with no gene match: 12. The CDR3 is made up of 15 amino acids. As DNA, the CDR3 is TGTGCCAGCACCCGCGGACAGGGAGTCCCGGATACGCAGTATTTT. This codes for CASTRGQGVPDTQYF.

The chain is built from TRBV28 and TRBJ1-3; D remains unclear. CDR3 size: 17 residues. Germline-derived CDR1 and CDR2 are MDHEN and SYDVKM. V was cut by 4 bases and J by 0 bases, with 16 bases left in between. The CDR3 DNA reads TGTGCCAGCAGTTCTACGACTGACTGGTTCTCTGGAAACACCATATATTTT. Translation gives CASSSTTDWFSGNTIYF.

The chain employs TRBV6-1 and TRBJ2-1, with 9 bases fitting TRBD2. The CDR3 contains 16 residues. Germline V lookup: CDR1 MNHNS, CDR2 SASEGT. Trimming removed 4 bases from V and 4 bases from J; junction bases left unmatched: 8. The CDR3 DNA reads as TGTGCCAGCAGTGCCTCGACTAGCGGTACTTACAATGAGCAGTTCTTC. Its protein product is CASSASTSGTYNEQFF.

The gene calls are TRBV6-1 and TRBJ2-3; possibly TRBD1 for D (6 bases). V lost 1 base to trimming and J lost 4 bases, with 12 bases between them. CDR1 is MNHNS, CDR2 SASEGT, per germline. The CDR3 has 15 residues. For the CDR3, the DNA is TGTGCCAGCAGTGAAGGTGAAGGGGGATCAGATACGCAGTATTTT. Amino acids: CASSEGEGGSDTQYF.

This chain joins TRBV14 and TRBJ1-1; D is perhaps TRBD1 (6 bases). CDR1 and CDR2 (germline): SGHDN, FVKESK. The CDR3 runs 13 residues. V was cut by 5 bases and J by 3 bases, with 10 bases left in between. As DNA, the CDR3 is TGTGCCAGCAGCTCCGGACAGTACACTGAAGCTTTCTTT. Translated: CASSSGQYTEAFF.

The chain carries TRBV29-1 and TRBJ1-2, with no clear D. CDR1 and CDR2 from the germline V gene are SQVTM and ANQGSEA. The CDR3 spans 12 residues. The ends were cut back, 2 bases at V and 6 bases at J, with 10 bases in the middle. The CDR3 is CSVEPRSHGYTF. CDR3 sequence (DNA): TGCAGCGTTGAACCCCGGTCCCATGGCTACACCTTC. The entire variable domain, with the rest obtained from reference TRBV29-1 and TRBJ1-2, is as follows: SAVISQKPSRDICQRGTSLTIQCQVDSQVTMMFWYRQQPGQSLTLIATANQGSEATYESGFVIDKFPISRPNLTFSTLTVSNMSPEDSSIYLCSVEPRSHGYTFGSGTRLTVV.

The chain recombines TRBV28 with TRBJ2-2; 7 bases line up with TRBD1. V gave up 6 bases and J gave up 2 bases; unmatched junction bases: 18. The germline gives CDR1 MDHEN, CDR2 SYDVKM. CDR3 length equals 19 residues. The CDR3 protein is CASSHYRVLGQSNTGELFF. The CDR3 DNA is TGTGCCAGCAGCCATTACCGTGTTTTGGGACAGAGCAACACCGGGGAGCTGTTTTTT.